The 2 T cell receptor beta chains in this list originate from one sample, sequenced in a study of T cells after yellow fever vaccination. TCRdb re-called the 5' RACE reads with MiXCR, one entry per CDR3 protein. The table lists about 340,000 distinct CDR3 sequences, approximately 13% of them singletons, with 2.5% to 4% in the top ten. The sequencing used CD4+ T cells sorted from PBMCs, collected 15 days after the yellow fever booster vaccination. The receptors here all came from a young man who received the YFV17D yellow fever vaccine.

This clonotype was seen only a few times. The chain employs TRBV20-1 and TRBJ2-1; D gene ambiguous. Germline assignment: CDR1 DFQATT and CDR2 SNEGSKA (reference sequence). The CDR3 has 12 amino acids. V was pared by 7 bases and J by 6 bases, with 13 bases between. The CDR3 region is CSEEGLRNEQFF. The CDR3 DNA reads TGCAGTGAAGAAGGGCTCCGCAATGAGCAGTTCTTC.

V and J are TRBV12-3 or TRBV12-4 and TRBJ2-3, with 12 positions matching TRBD2. After removal of 5 bases from V and 2 bases from J, the junction contained 17 bases not matched to a gene. CDR3 length: 20 amino acids. The CDR3 reads CASSPRLAGAPRKHTDTQYF. The CDR3 coding sequence is TGTGCCAGCAGTCCTAGACTAGCGGGGGCCCCCAGAAAACACACAGATACGCAGTATTTT.